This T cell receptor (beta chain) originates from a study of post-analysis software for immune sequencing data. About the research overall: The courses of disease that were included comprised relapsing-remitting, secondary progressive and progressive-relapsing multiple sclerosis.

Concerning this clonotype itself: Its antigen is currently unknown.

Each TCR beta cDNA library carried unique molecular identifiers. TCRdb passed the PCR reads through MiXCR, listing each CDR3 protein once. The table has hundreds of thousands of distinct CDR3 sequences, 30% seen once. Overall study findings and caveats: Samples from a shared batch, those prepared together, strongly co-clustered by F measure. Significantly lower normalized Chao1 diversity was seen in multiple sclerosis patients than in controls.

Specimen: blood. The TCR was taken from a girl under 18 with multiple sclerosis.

CDR3 nucleotides: TGTGCCAGCAGCCTCACGGCCGGGGAGCTGTTTTTT. Protein: CASSLTAGELFF. The J gene is TRBJ2-2, the V gene TRBV3-1; D not resolved. The germline V gene encodes CDR1 LGHDT and CDR2 YNNKEL (reference sequence). CDR3 size: 12 residues. Trimming took off 4 bases at V and 6 bases at J, with 6 bases between the two ends.